The rows below give T cell receptor beta chains drawn from one sample of a study of T cells in Graves' hyperthyroidism and ophthalmopathy. Each CDR3 protein is one row after TCRdb ran MiXCR on the multiplex PCR reads. This sample has some 300,000 distinct CDR3 sequences, with roughly 19% found just once. Material for sequencing was blood. Receptors originate from a man in his fifties with Graves' ophthalmopathy. Both conserved end residues are part of each CDR3. The D gene is left open where the match is weak. A clone size is listed for some rows: how often the clone was seen (once, few, many), or a class if it is expanded.

V gene: TRBV30
CDR3 length: 12
D gene: -
J gene: TRBJ1-2
clone size: many
CDR3 protein: CAWSGDDYGYTF
CDR3 DNA: TGTGCCTGGAGTGGGGACGACTATGGCTACACCTTC

V gene: TRBV5-1
CDR3 length: 15
D gene: -
J gene: TRBJ2-1
clone size: few
CDR3 protein: CASTGEVGTYNEQFF
CDR3 DNA: TGCGCCAGCACCGGAGAGGTCGGGACCTACAATGAGCAGTTCTTC

V gene: TRBV9
CDR3 length: 16
D gene: -
J gene: TRBJ2-1
clone size: few
CDR3 protein: CASSTYSGPGYNEQFF
CDR3 DNA: TGTGCCAGCAGCACTTATAGCGGCCCTGGCTACAATGAGCAGTTCTTC

V gene: TRBV3-1
CDR3 length: 16
D gene: TRBD1
J gene: TRBJ2-7
clone size: many
CDR3 protein: CASSERQGLPSYEQYF
CDR3 DNA: TGTGCCAGCAGCGAGAGACAGGGGCTTCCTTCTTACGAGCAGTACTTC

V gene: TRBV6-2/TRBV6-3
CDR3 length: 13
D gene: -
J gene: TRBJ1-5
clone size: few
CDR3 protein: CASRGTWDQPQHF
CDR3 DNA: TGTGCCAGCAGGGGAACCTGGGATCAGCCCCAGCATTTT

V gene: TRBV19
CDR3 length: 16
D gene: -
J gene: TRBJ1-3
clone size: once
CDR3 protein: CASSRGRAESGNTIHF
CDR3 DNA: TGTGCCAGTAGCCGTGGGCGTGCTGAGTCTGGAAACACCATACATTTT

V gene: TRBV5-6
CDR3 length: 18
D gene: -
J gene: TRBJ2-3
clone size: -
CDR3 protein: CASSPQEGVLLSTDTQYF
CDR3 DNA: TGTGCCAGCAGCCCACAGGAGGGGGTTCTACTGAGCACAGATACGCAGTATTTT

V gene: TRBV4-2
CDR3 length: 14
D gene: -
J gene: TRBJ1-4
clone size: few
CDR3 protein: CASSQDARDEKLFF
CDR3 DNA: TGTGCCAGCAGCCAAGATGCTAGGGATGAAAAACTGTTTTTT

V gene: TRBV27
CDR3 length: 16
D gene: TRBD2
J gene: TRBJ2-2
clone size: -
CDR3 protein: CASSWGLAGDTGELFF
CDR3 DNA: TGTGCCAGCAGTTGGGGACTAGCGGGAGATACCGGGGAGCTGTTTTTT

V gene: TRBV27
CDR3 length: 14
D gene: TRBD1
J gene: TRBJ1-4
clone size: -
CDR3 protein: CASSLQGAGEKLFF
CDR3 DNA: TGTGCCAGCAGTTTACAGGGGGCGGGTGAAAAACTGTTTTTT

V gene: TRBV5-1
CDR3 length: 15
D gene: TRBD1
J gene: TRBJ1-2
clone size: few
CDR3 protein: CASSSSPGQDYGYTF
CDR3 DNA: TGCGCCAGCAGCTCCTCACCGGGACAGGACTATGGCTACACCTTC

V gene: TRBV29-1
CDR3 length: 11
D gene: -
J gene: TRBJ2-1
clone size: few
CDR3 protein: CSVERSGEQFF
CDR3 DNA: TGCAGCGTTGAGAGGTCCGGGGAGCAGTTCTTC

V gene: TRBV5-8
CDR3 length: 17
D gene: TRBD2
J gene: TRBJ2-1
clone size: few
CDR3 protein: CASSLALTSGSYNEQFF
CDR3 DNA: TGTGCCAGCAGCTTGGCCCTAACTAGCGGGAGTTACAATGAGCAGTTCTTC

V gene: TRBV6-1
CDR3 length: 15
D gene: -
J gene: TRBJ2-5
clone size: -
CDR3 protein: CASPPRGGAGETQYF
CDR3 DNA: TGTGCCAGCCCCCCAAGGGGGGGCGCGGGGGAGACCCAGTACTTC